A single sample gave rise to the 14 T cell receptor beta chains below, sequenced in a study of blood T cell repertoires in COVID-19. Clones were sequenced by immunoSEQ multiplex PCR, and TCRdb holds only the in-frame ones, with some missing. Here the sample spans hundreds of thousands of clones, roughly 85% being singletons. The sample comprised PBMCs or T cells enriched from blood (not recorded which). The receptors shown here come from a woman aged 50 to 65 who had recovered from COVID-19.

DNA for the CDR3: TGTGCCAGTAGTACGACAGGGGGCGCGAGAGGTGGCTACACCTTC. As protein: CASSTTGGARGGYTF. The chain carries TRBV19 and TRBJ1-2; 10 bases align to TRBD1. The J segment lost 7 bases and the V segment lost 4 bases, leaving 9 bases of the junction unmatched. The germline V gene has CDR1 LNHDA and CDR2 SQIVND (reference sequence). CDR3 size: 15 residues.

The chain joins TRBV20-1 to TRBJ2-5, with a weak D call TRBD2 (5 bases). The CDR3 has 12 residues. Germline lookup yields CDR1 DFQATT and CDR2 SNEGSKA (reference sequence). V lost 5 bases and J 7 bases, leaving 14 bases between the germline ends. In DNA, the CDR3 is TGCAGTGCTTGTGACCCAGGAGGGACCCAGTACTTC. It specifies CSACDPGGTQYF.

The chain combines TRBV6-2 or TRBV6-3 with TRBJ2-2, with a tentative D call TRBD2 (7 bases). The CDR3 has 16 residues. CDR1 is MNHEY, CDR2 SVGEGT, per germline. V was cut by 7 bases and J by 4 bases, with 19 bases left in between. The CDR3 protein is CASTPSGGHLTGELFF. Here the CDR3 DNA reads TGTGCCAGCACCCCCTCGGGGGGACACCTCACCGGGGAGCTGTTTTTT.

This clone came up once. This chain connects TRBV3-1 (or the pseudogene TRBV3-2) to TRBJ2-7; no clear D gene. The CDR3 is made up of 14 amino acids. Trimming pared 5 bases from V and 3 bases from J, leaving 14 bases between. Germline values: CDR1 LGHDT, CDR2 YNNKEL (reference sequence). CDR3 bases: TGTGCCAGCAGCAACTCTTGGGCCCTCTACGAGCAGTACTTC. This codes for CASSNSWALYEQYF.

CDR3 nucleotides: TGTGCCAGCATGAGAGGGGGTAGTCGCACCGGGGAGCTGTTTTTT. Translated, it gives CASMRGGSRTGELFF. The chain uses TRBV7-9 and TRBJ2-2, with D possibly being TRBD1 (6 bases). The V end was cut by 7 bases, the J end by 4 bases, with 16 bases between. The germline gives CDR1 SEHNR, CDR2 FQNEAQ (reference sequence). This CDR3 comprises 15 residues.

The chain couples TRBV19 to TRBJ1-1; 9 bases are shared with TRBD1. Trimming cost V 7 bases and J 6 bases; bases outside gene matches: 9. Germline V gene lookup returns CDR1 LNHDA and CDR2 SQIVND (reference sequence). CDR3 length: 14 amino acids. Here the CDR3 DNA reads TGTGCCAGTATCCGCGACAGGGGGAGCGCTGAAGCTTTCTTT. Protein sequence: CASIRDRGSAEAFF.

The chain recombines TRBV10-1 with TRBJ1-1; 7 bases are a match to TRBD1. CDR1 and CDR2 from the germline V gene are WNHNN and SYGVQD (reference sequence). The CDR3 runs 14 residues. V was pared by 6 bases and J by 2 bases, with 6 bases of the junction left unmatched. The DNA of the CDR3 is TGCGCCAGCAGAGCTGACAGGGAAAACACTGAAGCTTTCTTT. The encoded protein is CASRADRENTEAFF.

The chain couples TRBV30 to TRBJ1-5, with D possibly being TRBD1 (5 bases). The germline gives CDR1 GTSNPN, CDR2 SVGIG (reference sequence). The CDR3 length is 16 residues. V lost 2 bases, J lost 5 bases, and 19 bases lay in between. The CDR3 DNA is TGTGCCTGGAGTCCCAGCGCGGGGCGCCCCGATCAGCCCCAGCATTTT. It codes for CAWSPSAGRPDQPQHF.

The chain combines TRBV5-4 with TRBJ1-2; D not resolved. The germline V gene has CDR1 SGHNT and CDR2 YYREEE (reference sequence). This CDR3 comprises 15 residues. The V gene lost 2 bases and the J gene lost 8 bases, with 19 bases spanning the gap. The CDR3 coding sequence is TGTGCCAGCAGCTTAAGGGATACGAGGGTGGAAGGCTACACCTTC. Translating it yields CASSLRDTRVEGYTF.

V is TRBV7-3 and J is TRBJ2-2; 7 bases are shared with TRBD1. The CDR3 has 12 residues. V trimming: 4 bases; J trimming: 12 bases; junction bases outside the gene matches: 5. CDR1 and CDR2 from the germline V gene are SGHTA and FQGTGA. The CDR3: CASSYRTGQLFF. The CDR3 coding sequence is TGTGCCAGCAGCTACCGGACAGGCCAGCTGTTTTTT.

The V gene is TRBV6-5, the J gene TRBJ2-7; TRBD2 matches 11 bases. Looked up from germline, CDR1 is MNHEY and CDR2 is SVGAGI. The CDR3 is made up of 14 amino acids. V lost 6 bases and J lost 4; bases outside the gene matches: 5. The CDR3 here is CASSATSGVYEQYF. CDR3 nucleotides: TGTGCCAGCAGCGCGACTAGCGGGGTGTACGAGCAGTACTTC.

The J gene is TRBJ2-7, the V gene TRBV18; D unclear. Per the germline V gene, CDR1 is KGHSH and CDR2 is LQKENI. Trimming removed 3 bases from V and 1 base from J, with 4 bases in between. This CDR3 is built from 12 residues. In DNA, the CDR3 is TGTGCCAGCTCACCTCGGTCCTACGAGCAGTACTTC. As protein: CASSPRSYEQYF.

The chain has TRBV28 and TRBJ1-6; 9 bases line up with TRBD1. The CDR3 length is 15 residues. The V segment lost 5 bases and the J segment 7 bases; nucleotides outside the gene matches: 6. Germline V gene lookup returns CDR1 MDHEN and CDR2 SYDVKM. This chain's CDR3 is CASSLMTGGNSPLHF. CDR3 nucleotides: TGTGCCAGCAGTCTGATGACAGGGGGGAATTCACCCCTCCACTTT.

The CDR3, as DNA: TGCAGCGTTGACACTAGCGGGAGAATTGAGCAGTTCTTC. As protein: CSVDTSGRIEQFF. V usage is TRBV29-1 and J usage is TRBJ2-1; 11 bases map to TRBD2. Germline V lookup: CDR1 SQVTM, CDR2 ANQGSEA. The junction had 4 bases not matched to a gene; V was cut back by 3 bases and J by 9 bases. The CDR3 runs 13 residues.